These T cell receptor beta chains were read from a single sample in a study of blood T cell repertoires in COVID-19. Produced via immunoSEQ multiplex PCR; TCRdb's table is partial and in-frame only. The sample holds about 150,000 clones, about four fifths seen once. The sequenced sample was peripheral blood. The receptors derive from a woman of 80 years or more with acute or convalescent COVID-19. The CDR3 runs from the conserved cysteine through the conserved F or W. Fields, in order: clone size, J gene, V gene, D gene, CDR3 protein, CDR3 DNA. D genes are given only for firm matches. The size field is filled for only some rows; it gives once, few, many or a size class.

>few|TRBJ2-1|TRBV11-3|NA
CASSPRWTNNNEQFF
TGTGCCAGCAGCCCCCGCTGGACTAATAATAATGAGCAGTTCTTC
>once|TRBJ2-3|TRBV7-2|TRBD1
CASRLRTGEGDTQYF
TGTGCCAGCAGACTTAGGACAGGGGAGGGGGATACGCAGTATTTT
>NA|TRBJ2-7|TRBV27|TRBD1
CASTSFPTGGSYEQYF
TGTGCCAGCACCTCATTCCCGACAGGGGGATCCTACGAGCAGTACTTC
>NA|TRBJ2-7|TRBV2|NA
CASRDNSYEQYF
TGTGCCAGCAGGGACAACTCCTACGAGCAGTACTTC
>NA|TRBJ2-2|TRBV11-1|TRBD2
CASRKGGGYTGELFF
TGTGCCAGCAGGAAAGGCGGGGGGTACACCGGGGAGCTGTTTTTT
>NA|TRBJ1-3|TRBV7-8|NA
CASSPGASGNTIYF
TGTGCCAGCAGCCCTGGGGCATCTGGAAACACCATATATTTT
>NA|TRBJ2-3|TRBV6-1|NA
CASSEAGGTDTQYF
TGTGCCAGCAGTGAGGCGGGTGGCACAGATACGCAGTATTTT
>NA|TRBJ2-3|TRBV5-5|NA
CASSLAYTQYF
TGTGCCAGCAGCTTGGCTTATACGCAGTATTTT
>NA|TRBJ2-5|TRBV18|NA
CASSPGQGETQYF
TGTGCCAGCTCACCTGGCCAGGGCGAGACCCAGTACTTC
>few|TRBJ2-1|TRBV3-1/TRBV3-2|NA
CASSQVGGSYNEQFF
TGTGCCAGCAGCCAAGTTGGCGGTTCCTACAATGAGCAGTTCTTC
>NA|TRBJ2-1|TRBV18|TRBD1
CASRQTGQEYNEQFF
TGTGCCAGCCGCCAAACGGGACAGGAATACAATGAGCAGTTCTTC
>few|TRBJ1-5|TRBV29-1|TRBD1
CSVKTGTGNMASNQPQHF
TGCAGCGTTAAGACAGGGACGGGCAATATGGCGAGCAATCAGCCCCAGCATTTT
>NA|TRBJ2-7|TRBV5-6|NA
CASSKDFYEQYF
TGTGCCAGCAGCAAGGACTTCTACGAGCAGTACTTC
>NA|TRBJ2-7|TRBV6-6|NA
CASSRQGGEQYF
TGTGCCAGCAGTAGACAGGGAGGCGAGCAGTACTTC
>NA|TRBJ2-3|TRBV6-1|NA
CASSESGRGTDTQYF
TGTGCCAGCAGTGAATCTGGCCGGGGGACAGATACGCAGTATTTT
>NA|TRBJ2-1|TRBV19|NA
CASSIAGAVNEQFF
TGTGCCAGTAGTATAGCAGGGGCGGTTAATGAGCAGTTCTTC
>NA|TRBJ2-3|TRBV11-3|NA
CASSLAGGQWDTQYF
TGTGCCAGCAGCTTAGCGGGTGGCCAATGGGATACGCAGTATTTT
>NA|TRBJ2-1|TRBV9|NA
CASSPTQTSYNEQFF
TGTGCCAGCAGCCCTACACAGACCTCCTACAATGAGCAGTTCTTC
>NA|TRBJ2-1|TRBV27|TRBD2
CASSSDSGRYNEQFF
TGTGCCAGCAGTTCTGATAGCGGGAGATATAATGAGCAGTTCTTC
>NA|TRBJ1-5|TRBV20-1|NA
CSASDPTQPQHF
TGCAGTGCTAGTGACCCGACACAGCCCCAGCATTTT
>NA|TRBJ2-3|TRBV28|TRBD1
CASSFDRVPDTQYF
TGTGCCAGCAGTTTTGACAGGGTCCCCGATACGCAGTATTTT
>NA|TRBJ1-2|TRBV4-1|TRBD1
CASSQDLSGGGYGYTF
TGCGCCAGCAGCCAAGATCTTTCAGGGGGCGGCTATGGCTACACCTTC
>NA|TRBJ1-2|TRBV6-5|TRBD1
CASWAGGNSNYGYTF
TGTGCCAGCTGGGCAGGGGGAAATTCTAACTATGGCTACACCTTC
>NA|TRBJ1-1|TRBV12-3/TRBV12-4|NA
CASRAQVNTEAFF
TGTGCCAGCAGGGCTCAGGTGAACACTGAAGCTTTCTTT
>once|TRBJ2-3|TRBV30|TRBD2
CAWREGSISTDTQYF
TGTGCCTGGCGGGAGGGCAGTATCAGCACAGATACGCAGTATTTT
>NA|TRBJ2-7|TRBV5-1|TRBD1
CASSYAAGTGTYEQYF
TGCGCCAGCAGCTATGCCGCCGGGACAGGGACTTACGAGCAGTACTTC
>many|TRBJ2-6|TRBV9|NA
CASSVGRSGLYSSGANVLTF
TGTGCCAGCAGCGTAGGAAGATCCGGACTTTACAGCTCTGGGGCCAACGTCCTGACTTTC
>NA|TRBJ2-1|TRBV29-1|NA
CSVEGRVLSYNEQFF
TGCAGCGTTGAAGGTCGGGTACTTTCCTACAATGAGCAGTTCTTC
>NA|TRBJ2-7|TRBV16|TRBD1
CASRHLGFRDSSYEQYF
TGTGCCAGCAGACATCTGGGCTTTCGGGACAGCTCCTACGAGCAGTACTTC
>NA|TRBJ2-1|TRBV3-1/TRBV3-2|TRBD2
CASSQNAGTSVYNEQFF
TGTGCCAGCAGTCAAAACGCCGGGACTAGCGTTTACAATGAGCAGTTCTTC
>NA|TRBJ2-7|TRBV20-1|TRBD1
CSASHSQGAPYEQYF
TGCAGTGCTAGTCATAGTCAGGGGGCTCCCTACGAGCAGTACTTC
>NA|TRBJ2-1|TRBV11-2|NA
CASSLGPLGRNEQFF
TGTGCCAGCAGCTTAGGGCCCCTGGGGCGTAATGAGCAGTTCTTC
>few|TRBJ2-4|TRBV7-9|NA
CASSRGDLAPRRIQYF
TGTGCCAGCAGCCGTGGAGACCTAGCCCCCAGACGGATTCAGTACTTC
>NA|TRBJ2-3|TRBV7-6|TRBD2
CASSLEASGRIIDTQYF
TGTGCCAGCAGCTTAGAGGCTAGCGGGAGGATTATAGATACGCAGTATTTT
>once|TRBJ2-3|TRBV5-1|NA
CASSLAFTGSTDTQYF
TGCGCCAGCAGCTTGGCATTTACAGGAAGCACAGATACGCAGTATTTT
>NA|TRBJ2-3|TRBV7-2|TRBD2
CASSPRSGRATDTQYF
TGTGCCAGCAGCCCTAGGTCCGGGAGGGCCACAGATACGCAGTATTTT
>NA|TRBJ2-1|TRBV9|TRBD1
CASRPGSGQGAGNEQFF
TGTGCCAGCAGGCCAGGAAGTGGACAGGGGGCTGGCAATGAGCAGTTCTTC
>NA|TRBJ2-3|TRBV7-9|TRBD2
CASSAIQREWDTQYF
TGTGCCAGCAGCGCTATCCAGCGGGAGTGGGATACGCAGTATTTT
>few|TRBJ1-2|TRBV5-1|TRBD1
CASRGGQEVYGYTF
TGCGCCAGCAGGGGAGGACAGGAGGTCTATGGCTACACCTTC
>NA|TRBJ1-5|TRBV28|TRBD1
CASSSIGTGDQPQHF
TGTGCCAGCAGTTCCATCGGGACAGGGGATCAGCCCCAGCATTTT
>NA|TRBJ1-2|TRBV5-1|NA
CASSYGPAGGYTF
TGCGCCAGCAGCTACGGCCCTGCGGGTGGCTACACCTTC
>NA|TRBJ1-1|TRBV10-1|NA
CASSDEKNTEAFF
TGCGCCAGCAGTGACGAGAAAAACACTGAAGCTTTCTTT
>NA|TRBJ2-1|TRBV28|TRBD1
CASRAGGSYNEQFF
TGTGCCAGCAGGGCAGGGGGCTCCTACAATGAGCAGTTCTTC
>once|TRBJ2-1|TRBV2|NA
CASSGLSDEQFF
TGTGCCAGCAGTGGACTCTCGGATGAGCAGTTCTTC
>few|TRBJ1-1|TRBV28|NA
CASSFSRANTEAFF
TGTGCCAGCAGTTTCAGCAGGGCGAACACTGAAGCTTTCTTT
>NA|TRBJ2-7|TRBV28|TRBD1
CASGSTGEKGEQYF
TGTGCCAGCGGGTCGACAGGGGAGAAGGGCGAGCAGTACTTC
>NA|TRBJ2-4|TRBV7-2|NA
CASRSTSPTNIQYF
TGTGCCAGCAGATCAACTAGTCCCACGAACATTCAGTACTTC
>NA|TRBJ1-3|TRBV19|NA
CASQGSGNTIYF
TGTGCCAGCCAGGGATCCGGAAACACCATATATTTT
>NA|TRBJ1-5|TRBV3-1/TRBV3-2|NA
CASSRTGNQPQHF
TGTGCCAGCAGCCGGACGGGGAATCAGCCCCAGCATTTT
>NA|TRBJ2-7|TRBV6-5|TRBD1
CASRGQGLGEQYF
TGTGCCAGCAGGGGACAGGGGTTAGGCGAGCAGTACTTC
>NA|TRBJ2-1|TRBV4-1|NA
CASSQGGRILYNEQFF
TGCGCCAGCAGCCAAGGGGGCAGGATACTCTACAATGAGCAGTTCTTC
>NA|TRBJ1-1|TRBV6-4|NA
CASRQGNTEAFF
TGTGCCAGCAGACAGGGGAACACTGAAGCTTTCTTT
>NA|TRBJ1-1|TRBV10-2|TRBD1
CASSELTGTGRTEAFF
TGCGCCAGCAGTGAGTTAACCGGGACAGGGAGGACTGAAGCTTTCTTT
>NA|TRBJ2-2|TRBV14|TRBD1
CASSLRIGTANTGELFF
TGTGCCAGCAGCCTTAGGATCGGGACAGCGAACACCGGGGAGCTGTTTTTT
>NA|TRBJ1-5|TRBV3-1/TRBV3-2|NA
CASSQGGSGQPQHF
TGTGCCAGCAGCCAAGGGGGCTCCGGCCAGCCCCAGCATTTT
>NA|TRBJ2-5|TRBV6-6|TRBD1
CASSPGQGAIALQETQYF
TGTGCCAGCAGTCCAGGACAGGGGGCGATCGCTCTCCAAGAGACCCAGTACTTC
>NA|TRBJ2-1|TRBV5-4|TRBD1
CASSLRDRVNEQFF
TGTGCCAGCAGCTTGAGGGACAGGGTCAATGAGCAGTTCTTC
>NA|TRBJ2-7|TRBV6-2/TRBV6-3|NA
CASSWGVEQYF
TGTGCCAGCAGTTGGGGGGTCGAGCAGTACTTC
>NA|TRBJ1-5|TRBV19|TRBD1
CASSIVGHRGLRPQHF
TGTGCCAGTAGTATAGTCGGGCACAGGGGGCTGCGGCCCCAGCATTTT